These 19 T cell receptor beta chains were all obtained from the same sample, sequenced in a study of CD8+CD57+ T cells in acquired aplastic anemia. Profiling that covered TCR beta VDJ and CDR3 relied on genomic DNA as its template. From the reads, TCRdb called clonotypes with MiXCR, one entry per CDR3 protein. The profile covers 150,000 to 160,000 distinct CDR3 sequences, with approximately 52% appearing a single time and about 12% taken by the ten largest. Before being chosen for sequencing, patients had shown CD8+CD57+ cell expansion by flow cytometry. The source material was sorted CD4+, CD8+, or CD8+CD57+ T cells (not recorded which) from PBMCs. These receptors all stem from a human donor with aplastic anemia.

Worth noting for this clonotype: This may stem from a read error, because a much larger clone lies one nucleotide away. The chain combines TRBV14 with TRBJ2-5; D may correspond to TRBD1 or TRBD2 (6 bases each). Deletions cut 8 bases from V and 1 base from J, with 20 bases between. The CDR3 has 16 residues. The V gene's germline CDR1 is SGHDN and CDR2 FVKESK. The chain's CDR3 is CASSNPVGGTQETQYF. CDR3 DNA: TGTGCCAGCTCTAATCCCGTAGGGGGGACCCAAGAGACCCAGTACTTC.

The CDR3 here is CSARGGPPQETQYF. As DNA, the CDR3 is TGCAGTGCTAGAGGCGGACCTCCCCAAGAGACCCAGTACTTC. The V call is TRBV20-1, the J call TRBJ2-5; no definite D call. CDR1 is DFQATT, CDR2 SNEGSKA, per germline (reference sequence). Between the trimmed V and J ends, which lost 1 base and 1 base, there was a span of 10 bases. The CDR3 runs to 14 residues.

CDR3 residues: CASSDGDWANEQYF. CDR3 bases: TGTGCCAGCAGTGACGGCGACTGGGCTAACGAGCAGTACTTC. J is TRBJ2-7 and V is TRBV2; D gene uncertain. The germline gives CDR1 SNHLY, CDR2 FYNNEI. Trimming took 3 bases from V and 5 from J, leaving 14 bases between them. The CDR3 consists of 14 residues.

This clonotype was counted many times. CDR3 coding DNA: TGCAGTGCTAGTGCCCGGGGGGCAGTTGGAAACACCATATATTTT. It specifies CSASARGAVGNTIYF. The chain joins TRBV20-1 to TRBJ1-3, with a possible D match to TRBD1 (6 bases). The V end lost 3 bases, the J end lost 3 bases, and 15 bases lay between the germline ends. The CDR3 is 15 residues long. Germline values: CDR1 DFQATT, CDR2 SNEGSKA (reference sequence).

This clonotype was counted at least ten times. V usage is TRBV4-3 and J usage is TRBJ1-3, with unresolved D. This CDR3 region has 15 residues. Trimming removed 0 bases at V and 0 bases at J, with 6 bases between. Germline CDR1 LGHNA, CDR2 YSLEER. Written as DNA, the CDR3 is TGCGCCAGCAGCCAAGATCAGAGCTCTGGAAACACCATATATTTT. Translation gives CASSQDQSSGNTIYF.

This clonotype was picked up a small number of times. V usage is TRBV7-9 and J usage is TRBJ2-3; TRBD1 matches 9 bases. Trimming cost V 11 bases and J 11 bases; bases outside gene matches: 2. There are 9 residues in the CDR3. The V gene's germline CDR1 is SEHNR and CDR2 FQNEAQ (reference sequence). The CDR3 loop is CAGTGLQYF. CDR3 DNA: TGTGCCGGGACAGGGCTGCAGTATTTT. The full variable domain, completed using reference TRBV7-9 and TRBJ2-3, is DTGVSQNPRHKITKRGQNVTFRCDPISEHNRLYWYRQTLGQGPEFLTYFQNEAQLEKSRLLSDRFSAERPKGSFSTLEIQRTEQGDSAMYLCAGTGLQYFGPGTRLTVL.

This chain's CDR3 is CASSVATGGNTEAFF. CDR3 nucleotides: TGTGCCAGCAGCGTAGCTACGGGGGGGAACACTGAAGCTTTCTTT. The chain recombines TRBV9 with TRBJ1-1, with D possibly matching TRBD1 (5 bases). V was cut by 0 bases and J by 1 base, with 10 bases left in between. This CDR3 is built from 15 residues. Germline CDR1 and CDR2: SGDLS and YYNGEE.

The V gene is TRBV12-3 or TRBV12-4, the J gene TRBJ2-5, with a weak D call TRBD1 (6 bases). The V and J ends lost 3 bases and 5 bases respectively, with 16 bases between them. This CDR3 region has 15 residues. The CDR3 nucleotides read TGTGCCAGCAGTTTGGGTCCAGGGGCGTGGGAGACCCAGTACTTC. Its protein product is CASSLGPGAWETQYF.

CDR3 region: CSVRTARTQYF. DNA of the CDR3: TGCAGCGTTCGGACTGCCAGGACGCAGTATTTT. The chain joins TRBV29-1 to TRBJ2-3; D is possibly TRBD2 (5 bases). This CDR3 is 11 amino acids long. Germline lookup yields CDR1 SQVTM and CDR2 ANQGSEA. V dropped 5 bases and J dropped 9 bases, with 12 bases sitting between them.

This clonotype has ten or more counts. Written as DNA, the CDR3 is TGTGCCAGCAGCTTAGCGCTCGGGGGGGAAAACACCGGGGAGCTGTTTTTT. Translated, it gives CASSLALGGENTGELFF. The chain recombines TRBV7-6 with TRBJ2-2; TRBD2 matches at 8 bases. In germline, CDR1 is SGHVS, CDR2 FNYEAQ. The CDR3 is 17 residues long. The trim removed 0 bases at V and 2 bases at J, leaving 5 bases unmatched.

CDR3 protein: CASSPNSDRGYGYTF. CDR3 sequence (DNA): TGTGCCAGTAGTCCTAATTCGGACAGGGGGTATGGCTACACCTTC. The chain has TRBV19 and TRBJ1-2; 10 bases line up with TRBD1. CDR1 and CDR2 from the germline V gene are LNHDA and SQIVND (reference sequence). The length of the CDR3 is 15 residues. Trimming removed 5 bases from V and 5 bases from J; junction bases left unmatched: 8.

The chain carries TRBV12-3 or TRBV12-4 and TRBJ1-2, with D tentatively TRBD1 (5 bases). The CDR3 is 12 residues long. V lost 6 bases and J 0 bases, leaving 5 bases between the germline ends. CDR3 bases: TGTGCCAGCAGGGGGGCTAACTATGGCTACACCTTC. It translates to CASRGANYGYTF.

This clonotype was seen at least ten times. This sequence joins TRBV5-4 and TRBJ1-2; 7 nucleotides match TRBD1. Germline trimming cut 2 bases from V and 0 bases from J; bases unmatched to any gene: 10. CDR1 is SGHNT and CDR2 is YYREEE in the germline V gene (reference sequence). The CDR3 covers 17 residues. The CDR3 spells CASSFGRRDSSNYGYTF. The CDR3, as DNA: TGTGCCAGCAGCTTTGGCAGAAGGGACAGTTCTAACTATGGCTACACCTTC.

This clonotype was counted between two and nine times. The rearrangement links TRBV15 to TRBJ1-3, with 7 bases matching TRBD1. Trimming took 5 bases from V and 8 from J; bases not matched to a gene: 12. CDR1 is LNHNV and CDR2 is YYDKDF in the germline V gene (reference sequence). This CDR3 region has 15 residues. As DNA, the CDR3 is TGTGCCACCAGCCCCACAGGGACAGCGGGGGACACCATATATTTT. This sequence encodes CATSPTGTAGDTIYF.

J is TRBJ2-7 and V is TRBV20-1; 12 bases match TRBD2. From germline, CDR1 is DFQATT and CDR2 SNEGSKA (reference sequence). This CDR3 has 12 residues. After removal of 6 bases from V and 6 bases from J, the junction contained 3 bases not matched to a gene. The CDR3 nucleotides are TGCAGTGCACCACTAGCGGGAGGCGAGCAGTACTTC. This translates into CSAPLAGGEQYF.

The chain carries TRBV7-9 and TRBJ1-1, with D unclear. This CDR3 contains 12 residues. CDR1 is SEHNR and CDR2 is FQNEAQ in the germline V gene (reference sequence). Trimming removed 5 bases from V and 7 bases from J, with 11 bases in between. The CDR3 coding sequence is TGTGCCAGCAGCCACGGACGGAATGAAGCTTTCTTT. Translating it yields CASSHGRNEAFF. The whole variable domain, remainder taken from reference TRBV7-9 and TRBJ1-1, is DTGVSQNPRHKITKRGQNVTFRCDPISEHNRLYWYRQTLGQGPEFLTYFQNEAQLEKSRLLSDRFSAERPKGSFSTLEIQRTEQGDSAMYLCASSHGRNEAFFGQGTRLTVV.

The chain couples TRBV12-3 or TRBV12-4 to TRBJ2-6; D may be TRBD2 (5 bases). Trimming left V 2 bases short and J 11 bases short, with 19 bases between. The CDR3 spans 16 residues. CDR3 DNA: TGTGCCAGCAGTTTAAGCGGTAGCCGTAGCTCCTACGTCCTGACTTTC. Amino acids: CASSLSGSRSSYVLTF.

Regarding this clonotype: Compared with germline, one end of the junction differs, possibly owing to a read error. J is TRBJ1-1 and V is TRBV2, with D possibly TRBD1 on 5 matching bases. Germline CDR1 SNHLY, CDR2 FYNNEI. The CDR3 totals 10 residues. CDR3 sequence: CASRRGGFSF. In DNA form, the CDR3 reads TGTGCCAGCCGAAGGGGAGGCTTTAGCTTT. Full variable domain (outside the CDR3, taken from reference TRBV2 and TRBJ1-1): EPEVTQTPSHQVTQMGQEVILRCVPISNHLYFYWYRQILGQKVEFLVSFYNNEISEKSEIFDDQFSVERPDGSNFTLKIRSTKLEDSAMYFCASRRGGFSFGQGTRLTVV.

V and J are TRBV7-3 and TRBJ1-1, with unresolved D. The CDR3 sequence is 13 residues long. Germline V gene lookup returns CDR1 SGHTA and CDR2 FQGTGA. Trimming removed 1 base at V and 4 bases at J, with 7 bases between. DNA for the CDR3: TGTGCCAGCAGCTTAAACATGGGCACTGAAGCTTTCTTT. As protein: CASSLNMGTEAFF.